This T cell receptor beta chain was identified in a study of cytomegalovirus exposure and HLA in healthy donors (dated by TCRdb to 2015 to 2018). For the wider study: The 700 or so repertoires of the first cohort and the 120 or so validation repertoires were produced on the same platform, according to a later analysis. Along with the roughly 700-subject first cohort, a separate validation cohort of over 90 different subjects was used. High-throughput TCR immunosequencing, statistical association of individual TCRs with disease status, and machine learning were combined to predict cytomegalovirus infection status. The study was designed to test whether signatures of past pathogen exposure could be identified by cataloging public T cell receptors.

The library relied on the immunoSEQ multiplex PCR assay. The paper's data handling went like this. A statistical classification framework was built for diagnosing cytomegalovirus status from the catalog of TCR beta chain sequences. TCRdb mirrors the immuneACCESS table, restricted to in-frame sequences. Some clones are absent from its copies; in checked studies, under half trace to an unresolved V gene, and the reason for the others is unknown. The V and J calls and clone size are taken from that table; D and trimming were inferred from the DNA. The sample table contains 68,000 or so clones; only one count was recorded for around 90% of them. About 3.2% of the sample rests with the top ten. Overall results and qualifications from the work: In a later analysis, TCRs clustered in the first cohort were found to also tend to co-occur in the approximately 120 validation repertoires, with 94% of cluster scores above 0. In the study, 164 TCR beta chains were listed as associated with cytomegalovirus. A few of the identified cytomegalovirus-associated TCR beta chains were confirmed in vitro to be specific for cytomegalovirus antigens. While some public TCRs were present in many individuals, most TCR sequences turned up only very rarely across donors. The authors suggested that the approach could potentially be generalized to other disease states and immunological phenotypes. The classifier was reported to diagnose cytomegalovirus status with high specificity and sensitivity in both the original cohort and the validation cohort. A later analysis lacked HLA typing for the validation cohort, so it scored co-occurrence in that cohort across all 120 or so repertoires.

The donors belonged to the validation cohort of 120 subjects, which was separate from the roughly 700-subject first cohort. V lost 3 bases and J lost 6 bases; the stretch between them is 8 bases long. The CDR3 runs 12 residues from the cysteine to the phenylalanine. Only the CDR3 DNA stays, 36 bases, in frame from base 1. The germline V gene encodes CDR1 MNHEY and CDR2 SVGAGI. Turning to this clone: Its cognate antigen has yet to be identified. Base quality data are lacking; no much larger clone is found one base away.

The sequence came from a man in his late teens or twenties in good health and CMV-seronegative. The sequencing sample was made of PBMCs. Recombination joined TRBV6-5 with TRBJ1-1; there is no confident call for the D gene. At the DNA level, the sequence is TGTGCCAGCAGTTATCGGGGAGCTGAAGCTTTCTTT. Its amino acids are CASSYRGAEAFF.